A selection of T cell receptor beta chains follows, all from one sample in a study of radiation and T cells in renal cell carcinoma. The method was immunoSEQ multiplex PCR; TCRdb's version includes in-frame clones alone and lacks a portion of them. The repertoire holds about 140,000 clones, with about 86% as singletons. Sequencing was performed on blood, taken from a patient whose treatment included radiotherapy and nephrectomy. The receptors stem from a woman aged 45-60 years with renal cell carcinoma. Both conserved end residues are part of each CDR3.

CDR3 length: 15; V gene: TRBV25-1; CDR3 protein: CASSGRTGTLYEQYF
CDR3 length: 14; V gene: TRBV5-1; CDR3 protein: CASSPVREGETQYF
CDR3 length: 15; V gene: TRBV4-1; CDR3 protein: CASSQDWGNTGELFF
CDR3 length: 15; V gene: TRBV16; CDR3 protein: CASSQGHASNQPQHF
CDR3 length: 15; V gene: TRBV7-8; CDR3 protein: CASSLVVVMNTEAFF
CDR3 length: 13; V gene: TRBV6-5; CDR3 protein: CASSYKGLREQFF
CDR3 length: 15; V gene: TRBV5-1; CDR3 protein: CASSPVQRPEETQYF
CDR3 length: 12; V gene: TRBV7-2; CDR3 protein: CASSQTHGELFF
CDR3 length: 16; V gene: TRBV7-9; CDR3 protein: CASSLGLAGVSETQYF
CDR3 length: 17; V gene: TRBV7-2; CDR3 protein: CASSLVAGASFDTEAFF
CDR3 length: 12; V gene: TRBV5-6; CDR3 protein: CASSLRGYEQYF
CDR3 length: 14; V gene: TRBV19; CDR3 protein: CASSIRQDNQPQHF
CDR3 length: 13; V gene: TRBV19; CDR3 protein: CASRSQSGNTIYF
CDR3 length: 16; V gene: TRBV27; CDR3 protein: CASSPGQGNLNTEAFF
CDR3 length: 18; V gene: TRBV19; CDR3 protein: CASSAAPGGVKANEKLFF
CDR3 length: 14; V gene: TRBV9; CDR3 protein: CASSPGGDGNTIYF
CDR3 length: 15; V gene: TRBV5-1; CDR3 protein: CASSLGAGTNYEQYF
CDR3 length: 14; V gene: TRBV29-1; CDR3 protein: CSVEAWDRVYEQYF
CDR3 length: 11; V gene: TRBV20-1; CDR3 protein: CSARGGGVTYF
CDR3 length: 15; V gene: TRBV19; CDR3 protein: CASSILGGETNEQFF
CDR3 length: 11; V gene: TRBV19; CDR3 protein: CATLSNQPQHF
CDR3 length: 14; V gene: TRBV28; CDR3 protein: CASSITGALDGYTF
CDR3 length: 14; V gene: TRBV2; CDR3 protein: CASSARTGGYEQYF
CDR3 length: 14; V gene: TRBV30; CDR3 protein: CAWSTAGGHSPLHF
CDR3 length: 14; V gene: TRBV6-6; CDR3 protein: CASSPTRGVDGYTF
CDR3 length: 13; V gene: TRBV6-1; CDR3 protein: CASIHRDRGGYTF
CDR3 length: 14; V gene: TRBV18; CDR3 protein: CASSLGTGNTEAFF
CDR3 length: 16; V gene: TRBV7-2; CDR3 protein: CASSFEASGGAWEQFF
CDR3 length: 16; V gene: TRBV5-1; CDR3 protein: CASSPSGQGPVGEQFF
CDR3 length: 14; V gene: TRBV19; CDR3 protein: CASREGSSNQPQHF
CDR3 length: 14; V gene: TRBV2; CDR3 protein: CASSVNRAEEKLFF
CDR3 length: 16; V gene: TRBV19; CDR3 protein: CASSQLPGQGFQPQHF
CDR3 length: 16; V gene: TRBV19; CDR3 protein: CASSKQALSGANVLTF
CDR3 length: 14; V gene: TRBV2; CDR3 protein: CASSRDTRTNEAFF
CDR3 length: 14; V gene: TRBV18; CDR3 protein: CATSSGSNTGELFF
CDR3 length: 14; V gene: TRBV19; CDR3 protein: CASSISVVNTEAFF
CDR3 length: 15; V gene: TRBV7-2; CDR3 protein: CASSLSRERFYEQYF
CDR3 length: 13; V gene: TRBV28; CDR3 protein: CASSLPDGETQYF
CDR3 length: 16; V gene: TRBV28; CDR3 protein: CASKAQQGQSQETQYF
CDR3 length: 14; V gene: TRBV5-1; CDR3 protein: CASSLGTGYNEQFF
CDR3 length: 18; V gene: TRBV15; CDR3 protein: CATSSEDFLKPGSYEQFF
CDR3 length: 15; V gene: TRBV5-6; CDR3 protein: CASSPDRGVRETQYF
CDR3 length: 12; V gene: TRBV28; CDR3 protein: CASSPRGTEAFF
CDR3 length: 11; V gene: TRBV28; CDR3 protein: CASPSGDEQYF
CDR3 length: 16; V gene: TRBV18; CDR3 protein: CASSSTESGYTDTQYF
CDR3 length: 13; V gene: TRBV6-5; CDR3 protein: CASRQQGEVSYTF
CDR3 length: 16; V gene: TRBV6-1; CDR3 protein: CASRERAGGGKNIQYF
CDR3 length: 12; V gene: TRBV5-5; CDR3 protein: CASSLGNSEAFF
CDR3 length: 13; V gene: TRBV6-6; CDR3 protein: CASSEDRGYEQYF
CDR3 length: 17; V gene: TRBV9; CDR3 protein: CASSAQAGMLGGNEQFF
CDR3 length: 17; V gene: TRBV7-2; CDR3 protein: CASSRSQGGRASNEQFF
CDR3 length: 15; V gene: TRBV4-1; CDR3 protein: CASSHNAGGTGELFF
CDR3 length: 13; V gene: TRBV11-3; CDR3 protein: CASSETREETQYF
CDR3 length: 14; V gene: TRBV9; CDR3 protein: CASSVYEGTGELFF
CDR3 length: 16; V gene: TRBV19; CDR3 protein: CASSVTGEGGANVLTF